Here is one T cell receptor beta chain with its context. Its binding antigen is unknown. No quality values exist for individual bases; no much larger clone is one base distant. The CDR3 regions of human TCRbeta chains were subjected to immunosequencing. In the original analysis: Repertoire TCRs were matched against a reference library of SARS-CoV-2-specific TCRs generated with the MIRA antigen-specificity platform. Breadth was defined as the fraction of unique TCRs that were SARS-CoV-2-associated. Depth was defined as the fraction of total T cells that were SARS-CoV-2-associated. Using the MIRA data, every spike-specific TCR was mapped to the spike region that the TCR reacted to and assigned to either a CD4 or a CD8 class. Log10-transformed breadth and depth values were compared by one-way ANOVA with Sidak's multiple comparisons tests. TCRdb stores this immuneACCESS table with in-frame sequences only. Part of the clones is absent; in the studies checked, under half of the shortfall reflects unresolved V genes, and no reason is known for the rest. V, J and clone size are those of that table, while D and trimming were read from the DNA. Here the sample has more than 140,000 clones; roughly 90% occur a single time. 2.9% of the sample belongs to the ten largest clones.

This sample was taken from a study of T cell responses to AZD1222 COVID-19 vaccine (dated by TCRdb to about 2021). Some background on the complete study: AZD1222 recipients given second doses at about 4 weeks or at about 12 weeks were pooled, since spike-specific TCR depth and breadth were not found to differ between the two schedules. TCR sequencing covered fewer than 250 trial participants: 200 to 220 given two doses of AZD1222 and some 25 given two doses of MenACWY control vaccine. Enrollment into the trials was organized by age into subgroups of 18-55, 56-69 and 70-plus years, and those subgroups contained around 150, 28 and 57 TCR-sequenced participants, respectively. General study outcomes and caveats: The vaccine-associated CD4 TCRs covered the entire spike protein, and the dominant responses fell in regions 160-218 and 743-854. Because no day 14 peak-response samples were available, repertoires were characterized only after the peak T cell response. Epitopes outside the regions mutated in the B.1.351 and B.1.1.7 variants were reportedly recognized by nearly half of the unique spike-specific TCRs. The 56-69-year group was small, and its depth increase did not reach significance, likely because of low power. Participants were mostly white British and included more females than males, and it was suggested by the authors that clonal diversity may have been underestimated. Only five to seven AZD1222 recipients were SARS-CoV-2 seropositive at baseline, limiting conclusions about previously exposed vaccinees. After two AZD1222 doses, spike-specific TCR breadth and depth were significantly higher than at day 0 and than in MenACWY recipients.

Via the germline V gene (reference sequence), CDR1 is LNHDA and CDR2 SQIVND. The CDR3 numbers 11 residues from cysteine through phenylalanine. Only CDR3 DNA remains: 33 bases, in frame from the first base. V is shortened by 10 bases, J by 4 bases, and the region joining them spans 10 bases. In the paper's terms, the time point label means: baseline before first vaccination. Samples from vaccinated people were obtained from the UK trials COV001 and COV002, which included a single-blind randomized controlled phase 2/3 trial of AZD1222 (ChAdOx1 nCoV-19) in healthy adults. For TCRbeta chain sequencing, PBMC samples from trial participants were taken at day 0 and at day 28 after the second dose.

The chain links TRBV19 with TRBJ1-1; possibly the D gene is TRBD1, per 5 matching bases. Here the sequenced sample was peripheral blood, taken on day 0 of AZD1222 vaccination. This TCR was recovered from an adult in good health. The DNA sequence follows: TGTGCCACCCGCGGGGGCACTGAAGCTTTCTTT. Translated, it reads CATRGGTEAFF. Extended through the reference TRBV19 and TRBJ1-1 proteins, this CDR3 yields the full variable domain: DGGITQSPKYLFRKEGQNVTLSCEQNLNHDAMYWYRQDPGQGLRLIYYSQIVNDFQKGDIAEGYSVSREKKESFPLTVTSAQKNPTAFYLCATRGGTEAFFGQGTRLTVV.